Presented here are 3 T cell receptor beta chains from one specimen sequenced in a study of OX40 agonist ivuxolimab in advanced cancers. Libraries were made using the immunoSEQ multiplex PCR assay. TCRdb obtained this table from immuneACCESS and retained in-frame rearrangements with V and J assigned. These tables miss some clones; where compared with another copy, unresolved V genes account for less than half of the shortfall, and the remainder is unexplained. The sample contains 70,000 to 80,000 clones, about 93% of them found a single time. The top ten constitute 0.44% of the sample. The material was CD4+ or CD8+ T cells sorted from blood, obtained in a trial of the OX40 agonist ivuxolimab. These receptor sequences come from an adult with an advanced solid tumor such as melanoma, head and neck, liver or kidney cancer.

This chain uses TRBV9 with TRBJ1-4, with TRBD1 as a possible D gene (6 bases). There are 15 residues in the CDR3. Germline V CDR1 and CDR2: SGDLS, YYNGEE. Trimming removed 0 bases from V and 4 bases from J, with 10 bases in between. Here the CDR3 reads CASSVAAGVNEKLFF. CDR3 coding DNA: TGTGCCAGCAGCGTAGCGGCAGGGGTTAATGAAAAACTGTTTTTT.

This rearrangement joins TRBV19 to TRBJ2-1, with D unclear. The CDR3 runs to 15 residues. Germline V lookup: CDR1 LNHDA, CDR2 SQIVND (reference sequence). The V end lost 1 base, the J end lost 2 bases, and 9 bases lay between the germline ends. The CDR3: CASSIAGGPYNEQFF. The CDR3 DNA reads as TGTGCCAGTAGTATAGCCGGCGGACCCTACAATGAGCAGTTCTTC. Drawing the rest from reference TRBV19 and TRBJ2-1, the complete variable domain is DGGITQSPKYLFRKEGQNVTLSCEQNLNHDAMYWYRQDPGQGLRLIYYSQIVNDFQKGDIAEGYSVSREKKESFPLTVTSAQKNPTAFYLCASSIAGGPYNEQFFGPGTRLTVL.

The chain employs TRBV6-1 and TRBJ2-7, with TRBD2 matching 12 bases. Trimming removed 7 bases from V and 6 bases from J; junction bases left unmatched: 4. The CDR3 is 13 amino acids. Per germline, CDR1 MNHNS and CDR2 SASEGT. The CDR3 DNA follows: TGTGCCAGCACTGGACTAGCGGGATCCGAGCAGTACTTC. Amino acid sequence: CASTGLAGSEQYF.